These T cell receptor beta chains were read from a single sample in a study of T cell responses to AZD1222 COVID-19 vaccine. The method was immunoSEQ multiplex PCR; TCRdb's version includes in-frame clones alone and lacks a portion of them. The table shows tens of thousands of clones, with about nine tenths occurring only once. The specimen was peripheral blood, collected on day 0 of AZD1222 vaccination. These receptors originate from an adult in good health. CDR3s include the opening cysteine and the closing phenylalanine or tryptophan. A D gene is named only where the DNA matches it firmly. Expanded clones get a size class; other rows say once, few or many, or leave the size out.

cdr3_aa,cdr3_nt,v_call,d_call,clone_size,j_call
CASSFIGRETQYF,TGTGCCAGCAGTTTTATCGGCAGAGAGACCCAGTACTTC,TRBV12-3/TRBV12-4,-,-,TRBJ2-5
CASSMYPGGSTDTQYF,TGTGCCAGCAGTATGTACCCGGGGGGGTCCACAGATACGCAGTATTTT,TRBV5-6,TRBD2,few,TRBJ2-3
CASSISGGRDTQYF,TGTGCCAGTAGTATCTCCGGGGGGCGGGATACGCAGTATTTT,TRBV19,-,-,TRBJ2-3
CASSERGQTQYF,TGTGCCAGCAGCGAGAGGGGGCAGACCCAGTACTTC,TRBV6-2/TRBV6-3,TRBD1,-,TRBJ2-5
CASRYLGQGAPGELFF,TGTGCCAGTAGATATCTGGGACAGGGGGCCCCCGGGGAGCTGTTTTTT,TRBV19,TRBD1,-,TRBJ2-2
CASSIRQDNSPLHF,TGTGCCAGTAGTATAAGGCAAGATAATTCACCCCTCCACTTT,TRBV19,-,-,TRBJ1-6
CAWSRTGSTEAFF,TGTGCCTGGAGTCGGACAGGGTCCACTGAAGCTTTCTTT,TRBV30,TRBD1,few,TRBJ1-1
CASSTTGGGNSPLHF,TGCGCCAGCAGCACGACAGGGGGCGGTAATTCACCCCTCCACTTT,TRBV5-1,TRBD1,-,TRBJ1-6
CASRAGNNAFF,TGTGCCAGTAGGGCGGGTAACAATGCTTTCTTT,TRBV19,-,-,TRBJ1-1
CASRGGGASQETQYF,TGTGCCAGCAGGGGCGGGGGGGCGTCTCAAGAGACCCAGTACTTC,TRBV28,TRBD2,-,TRBJ2-5
CASSPPGQGAVEQFF,TGTGCCAGCAGCCCACCGGGACAGGGGGCGGTTGAGCAGTTCTTC,TRBV3-1/TRBV3-2,TRBD1,-,TRBJ2-1
CASSLTGTGGKNIQYF,TGTGCCAGCAGCTTAACAGGGACAGGGGGAAAAAACATTCAGTACTTC,TRBV7-2,TRBD1,-,TRBJ2-4
CASSLGTRVGDTQYF,TGTGCCAGCAGCTTAGGGACCCGGGTTGGAGATACGCAGTATTTT,TRBV5-4,-,once,TRBJ2-3
CASSTTGARGGYTF,TGTGCCAGCAGTACCACGGGGGCCCGGGGTGGCTACACCTTC,TRBV27,-,few,TRBJ1-2
CASSYRGYNQPQHF,TGTGCCAGCAGTTACCGGGGTTACAATCAGCCCCAGCATTTT,TRBV27,-,-,TRBJ1-5
CASSYQGQGEKPQYF,TGTGCCAGCAGTTATCAGGGACAGGGGGAAAAGCCCCAGTACTTC,TRBV6-5,TRBD1,-,TRBJ2-5
CAWSVPIGAFF,TGTGCCTGGAGTGTACCAATTGGGGCTTTCTTT,TRBV30,-,-,TRBJ1-1
CASSLGDELNYGYTF,TGCGCCAGCAGCTTGGGGGACGAGCTAAACTATGGCTACACCTTC,TRBV5-1,-,-,TRBJ1-2
CASSGGATDTQYF,TGTGCCAGCAGTGGGGGGGCCACAGATACGCAGTATTTT,TRBV6-4,-,-,TRBJ2-3
CASNEGGYTDTQYF,TGTGCCAGCAACGAGGGGGGATACACAGATACGCAGTATTTT,TRBV2,-,-,TRBJ2-3
CASSIPYSNQPQHF,TGTGCCAGTAGTATTCCCTATAGCAATCAGCCCCAGCATTTT,TRBV19,-,-,TRBJ1-5
CASSAVAYEQYF,TGTGCCAGCAGTGCAGTGGCCTACGAGCAGTACTTC,TRBV12-3/TRBV12-4,-,-,TRBJ2-7
CASSQQGAGTEAFF,TGTGCCAGCTCACAACAGGGGGCGGGCACTGAAGCTTTCTTT,TRBV18,TRBD1,-,TRBJ1-1
CASKGRENYGYTF,TGTGCCAGCAAGGGCAGGGAGAACTATGGCTACACCTTC,TRBV7-8,-,-,TRBJ1-2
CASRAGPQGEQFF,TGTGCCAGCAGGGCGGGGCCGCAGGGTGAGCAGTTCTTC,TRBV2,-,-,TRBJ2-1
CASSPKAQGAREKLFF,TGCGCCAGCAGCCCCAAGGCACAGGGGGCGAGGGAAAAACTGTTTTTT,TRBV4-1,TRBD1,-,TRBJ1-4
CATSGTGPYGYTF,TGTGCCACCAGCGGGACGGGGCCCTATGGCTACACCTTC,TRBV24-1,-,-,TRBJ1-2